These 17 T cell receptor beta chains were all obtained from the same sample, sequenced in a study of cytomegalovirus exposure and HLA in healthy donors. PCR primers comprised 60 Vbeta and 13 Jbeta primers. Libraries were prepared by immunoSEQ multiplex PCR; TCRdb keeps only in-frame clonotypes and omits some of them. Here the sample spans roughly 73,000 clones, approximately 88% being singletons. Sequencing was carried out using PBMCs. Receptors originate from a woman aged 45 to 65 in good health and CMV-seronegative.

The genes are TRBV6-5 and TRBJ1-4; no definite D call. V was clipped by 1 base and J by 8 bases, with 17 bases between them. The CDR3 is 16 amino acids. Germline CDR1 reads MNHEY; CDR2 reads SVGAGI. CDR3: CASSYLPGSNTEKLFF. The DNA of the CDR3 is TGTGCCAGCAGTTACTTACCGGGATCGAACACAGAAAAACTGTTTTTT.

The chain is built from TRBV7-9 and TRBJ1-1; 8 positions match TRBD1. Germline lookup yields CDR1 SEHNR and CDR2 FQNEAQ (reference sequence). The V gene end was trimmed by 2 bases and the J gene end by 0 bases; junction bases not matched to a gene: 2. This CDR3 is 15 amino acids long. CDR3 residues: CASSLRTGMNTEAFF. The CDR3 DNA follows: TGTGCCAGCAGCTTAAGGACAGGGATGAACACTGAAGCTTTCTTT.

The rearrangement links TRBV10-3 to TRBJ2-7; 9 bases match TRBD1. Trimming cost V 6 bases and J 6 bases; bases outside gene matches: 9. This CDR3 has 14 residues. The germline gives CDR1 ENHRY, CDR2 SYGVKD. In nucleotides, the CDR3 is TGTGCCATCAGCTCCGGGACAGGGTTGAGCGAGCAGTACTTC. The encoded protein is CAISSGTGLSEQYF.

This clone was found once. The V gene is TRBV29-1, the J gene TRBJ2-5, with D possibly matching TRBD2 (5 bases). The DNA matches TRBJ2-7 better at its end, which makes the J call doubtful. This CDR3 contains 13 residues. Germline V gives CDR1 SQVTM, CDR2 ANQGSEA. CDR3 DNA: TGCAGCGTTGCTCGACGGGACTCCTACGAGCAGTACTTC. Its translation is CSVARRDSYEQYF.

The V gene is TRBV6-6, the J gene TRBJ1-1; 8 bases map to TRBD1. Germline CDR1 is MNHNY and CDR2 is SVGAGI (reference sequence). The J segment lost 5 bases and the V segment lost 7 bases, leaving 15 bases of the junction unmatched. The CDR3 length is 16 residues. The CDR3 is CASIHDPDRVKTEAFF. The CDR3, as DNA: TGTGCCAGCATCCACGACCCGGACAGGGTCAAAACTGAAGCTTTCTTT.

This rearrangement joins TRBV10-3 to TRBJ1-1, with D unresolved. This CDR3 region has 14 residues. V was pared by 5 bases and J by 4 bases, with 14 bases between. Germline loops: CDR1 ENHRY, CDR2 SYGVKD. The CDR3 DNA follows: TGTGCCATCAGTAGTATGACTGAGGGCACTGAAGCTTTCTTT. Residues: CAISSMTEGTEAFF.

V is TRBV4-1 and J is TRBJ2-2; the match to TRBD2 covers 15 bases. CDR3 length: 17 amino acids. Trimming took 1 base from V and 6 from J; bases not matched to a gene: 3. CDR1 and CDR2 from the germline V gene are MGHRA and YSYEKL. CDR3 nucleotide sequence: TGCGCCAGCAGCCAAGGGTGGACTAGCGGGAGGGCCGGGGAGCTGTTTTTT. As protein: CASSQGWTSGRAGELFF.

The gene calls are TRBV5-4 and TRBJ2-2; 12 nucleotides line up with TRBD2. Germline CDR1 and CDR2: SGHNT and YYREEE (reference sequence). With 4 bases clipped from V and 1 base from J, the junction kept 2 bases outside the gene matches. The CDR3 is made up of 16 amino acids. The CDR3 spells CASSALAGGNTGELFF. The DNA of the CDR3 is TGTGCCAGCAGCGCACTAGCGGGGGGGAACACCGGGGAGCTGTTTTTT.

This clone has just one count. The chain combines TRBV27 with TRBJ2-6; TRBD1 agrees at 8 bases. V was clipped by 6 bases and J by 2 bases; unmatched bases: 9. There are 17 residues in the CDR3. Germline V CDR1 and CDR2: MNHEY, SMNVEV (reference sequence). The CDR3 coding sequence is TGTGCCAGCAGCACTATCCGGGACAGGCCTGGGGCCAACGTCCTGACTTTC. It codes for CASSTIRDRPGANVLTF.

The V and J genes are TRBV16 and TRBJ1-4; 8 bases are shared with TRBD1. The germline V gene has CDR1 KGHSY and CDR2 FQNENV. The CDR3 runs to 16 residues. The ends lost 2 bases at V and 7 bases at J; junction bases unmatched: 9. For the CDR3, the DNA is TGTGCCAGCAGCCAAAGCAGGGGGCGAACGAGTGAAAAACTGTTTTTT. It encodes CASSQSRGRTSEKLFF. The variable domain in full, with the rest retrieved from reference TRBV16 and TRBJ1-4, is GEEVAQTPKHLVRGEGQKAKLYCAPIKGHSYVFWYQQVLKNEFKFLISFQNENVFDETGMPKERFSAKCLPNSPCSLEIQATKLEDSAVYFCASSQSRGRTSEKLFFGSGTQLSVL.

This clone has only a few counts. V is TRBV15 and J is TRBJ1-6; tentatively, D is TRBD1 (6 bases). The V end was cut by 3 bases, the J end by 7 bases, with 10 bases between. The CDR3 is 14 residues long. Germline lookup yields CDR1 LNHNV and CDR2 YYDKDF (reference sequence). In DNA form, the CDR3 reads TGTGCCACCAGCAGCAAGGGGGAAAATTCACCCCTCCACTTT. Translated: CATSSKGENSPLHF.

The chain uses TRBV13 and TRBJ2-7; 14 bases map to TRBD2. The CDR3 totals 16 residues. V was clipped by 4 bases and J by 6 bases; unmatched bases: 8. The germline V gene has CDR1 PRHDT and CDR2 FYEKMQ (reference sequence). The CDR3 region is CASSSNPGLAGVEQYF. CDR3 nucleotides: TGTGCCAGCAGCTCAAATCCGGGACTAGCGGGAGTCGAGCAGTACTTC.

J is TRBJ1-1 and V is TRBV29-1; TRBD1 aligns across 8 bases. The V gene end was trimmed by 3 bases and the J gene end by 0 bases; junction bases not matched to a gene: 3. The CDR3 is 14 residues long. Germline values: CDR1 SQVTM, CDR2 ANQGSEA. The CDR3 bases are TGCAGCGTTGATGTGGACAGGGTGAACACTGAAGCTTTCTTT. Its protein product is CSVDVDRVNTEAFF.

The chain uses TRBV10-1 and TRBJ2-2, with a tentative D call TRBD1 (6 bases). CDR3 length: 15 amino acids. Trimming removed 10 bases at V and 1 base at J, with 16 bases between. CDR1 and CDR2 from the germline V gene are WNHNN and SYGVQD (reference sequence). CDR3 residues: CATSLDRLNTGELFF. CDR3 nucleotides: TGCGCCACCTCCCTAGACAGGCTGAACACCGGGGAGCTGTTTTTT.

With regard to this clone: At one end the junction does not follow the germline gene, possibly because of a read error. The rearrangement uses TRBV6-1 and TRBJ2-1; 12 bases match TRBD2. Germline V gene sequence: CDR1 MNHNS, CDR2 SASEGT. The CDR3 sequence is 15 residues long. CDR3 sequence reads: CICTPLAGGYNEQFF. The CDR3 DNA reads as TGCATCTGCACCCCACTAGCGGGGGGATACAATGAGCAGTTCTTC.

The chain joins TRBV11-2 to TRBJ2-7, with TRBD2 matching over 8 bases. Losses at the gene ends were 5 bases for V and 6 bases for J; bases not matched to a gene: 9. CDR3 length equals 14 residues. Germline V gives CDR1 SGHAT, CDR2 FQNNGV. The CDR3 spells CASSTTGLVSEQYF. The DNA of the CDR3 is TGTGCCAGCAGCACAACGGGACTAGTTAGCGAGCAGTACTTC.

The rearrangement uses TRBV12-5 and TRBJ1-5; TRBD1 agrees at 7 bases. V lost 4 bases, J lost 7 bases, and 7 bases stayed unmatched. From germline, CDR1 is LGHNT and CDR2 FRNRAP. The CDR3 covers 14 residues. CDR3 bases: TGTGCTAGTGGTTACAGGGGAACGGGACAGCCCCAGCATTTT. The encoded protein is CASGYRGTGQPQHF.